The 14 T cell receptor beta chains below were found in one sample sequenced in a study of post-analysis software for immune sequencing data (dated by TCRdb to about 2015). Study-wide findings and limitations: Significantly higher frequencies in patients than in controls were found for about five TRBV segments, including TRBV5-6, TRBV5-1 and TRBV20-1.

Receptors were amplified or captured by PCR. TCRdb shows the sequencer as Illumina HiSeq 2500. Unique molecular identifiers were incorporated into TCR beta cDNA libraries to reduce PCR and sequencing biases. Clones were called with MiXCR by TCRdb after fastp trimmed the public reads at Q25, and only in-frame beta chains were retained. One record per CDR3 amino acid sequence lists the most common genes and DNA. For this sample the table gives roughly 430,000 distinct CDR3 sequences, of which roughly 40% were detected only once. The ten most abundant clones make up less than 10% of the sample. These receptors have no known antigen. The sequencing input was blood. The receptors come from a girl aged 2 to 10 with multiple sclerosis.

This clonotype was counted only a few times. J is TRBJ2-6 and V is TRBV12-3 or TRBV12-4; 10 nucleotides line up with TRBD2. Unmatched junction bases numbered 3, after V lost 2 bases and J lost 2 bases. The CDR3 is 17 amino acids. The CDR3 spells CASSLTLAGAGANVLTF. CDR3 sequence (DNA): TGTGCCAGCAGTTTAACGCTAGCGGGAGCTGGGGCCAACGTCCTGACTTTC.

This clonotype was detected only a few times. The V gene is TRBV12-3 or TRBV12-4, the J gene TRBJ1-1; D unclear. The CDR3 runs to 11 residues. Trimming took 11 bases from V and 5 from J, leaving 12 bases between them. The CDR3 spells CAQTVETEAFF. CDR3 bases: TGTGCCCAGACGGTAGAAACTGAAGCTTTCTTT.

V and J are TRBV12-3 or TRBV12-4 and TRBJ2-1; D gene unclear. The CDR3 covers 14 residues. The V end was cut by 5 bases, the J end by 0 bases, with 8 bases between. The CDR3: CASSTKGSYNEQFF. As DNA, the CDR3 is TGTGCCAGCAGTACGAAGGGCTCCTACAATGAGCAGTTCTTC.

The rearrangement uses TRBV27 and TRBJ2-1; the D gene could be TRBD1 or TRBD2 (6 bases each). The CDR3 is made up of 18 amino acids. Per the germline V gene, CDR1 is MNHEY and CDR2 is SMNVEV (reference sequence). Trimming stripped 6 bases from V and 0 bases from J, with 21 bases between. CDR3 residues: CASRTQTLGGGSYNEQFF. In DNA form, the CDR3 reads TGTGCCAGCAGGACACAAACCTTAGGGGGAGGCTCCTACAATGAGCAGTTCTTC.

This sequence joins TRBV5-1 and TRBJ2-1; possible D gene TRBD1, 6 bases. Germline loops: CDR1 SGHRS, CDR2 YFSETQ. The CDR3 spans 16 residues. Between the trimmed V and J ends, which lost 2 bases and 4 bases, there was a span of 16 bases. The CDR3 sequence: CASSFNRESQYNEQFF. CDR3 nucleotide sequence: TGCGCCAGCAGCTTCAACAGGGAATCGCAGTACAATGAGCAGTTCTTC.

The rearrangement links TRBV29-1 to TRBJ2-5; D gene ambiguous. The J call is uncertain, as TRBJ2-7 better fits the DNA end. From germline, CDR1 is SQVTM and CDR2 ANQGSEA. This CDR3 contains 15 residues. This CDR3 reads CSVEVLSPSSYEQYF. Here the CDR3 DNA reads TGCAGCGTTGAGGTCCTGTCACCCTCATCCTACGAGCAGTACTTC.

This clonotype has more than one count but fewer than ten. The chain carries TRBV7-3 and TRBJ1-1; 8 bases agree with TRBD1. From germline, CDR1 is SGHTA and CDR2 FQGTGA. V was pared by 5 bases and J by 0 bases, with 26 bases of the junction left unmatched. The length of the CDR3 is 22 residues. In nucleotides, the CDR3 is TGTGCCAGCAGCCTTACCCCCCCAATGGCCGGACAGGGAAGAATCTTGAACACTGAAGCTTTCTTT. Amino acid sequence: CASSLTPPMAGQGRILNTEAFF.

As for this clonotype: At one end, the junction sequence differs from germline, possibly due to a read error. V is TRBV20-1 and J is TRBJ2-7, with D possibly being TRBD1 (5 bases). Germline-derived CDR1 and CDR2 are DFQATT and SNEGSKA (reference sequence). The CDR3 runs 14 residues. The CDR3 nucleotides are TGCAGCGCTAGTGGACCGGACAAAACCTACGAGCAGTACTTC. Its protein product is CSASGPDKTYEQYF.

This clonotype has a handful of counts. One end of the junction does not line up with germline, which may come from a read error. This rearrangement joins TRBV3-1 to TRBJ1-2; 7 positions agree with TRBD1. Germline CDR1 and CDR2: LGHDT and YNNKEL (reference sequence). The CDR3 has 15 residues. The CDR3 is CASRQEDRHPYGYTF. CDR3 sequence (DNA): TGTGCCAGCAGGCAAGAGGACAGGCATCCCTATGGCTACACCTTC.

Worth noting for this clonotype: The junction departs from germline at one end; a sequencing error may be responsible. This chain's CDR3 is CASSYPGTEYNGQFF. CDR3 nucleotide sequence: TGTGCCAGCAGTTACCCCGGGACAGAATACAATGGGCAGTTCTTC. V is TRBV6-5 and J is TRBJ2-1, with 7 bases identical to TRBD1. The CDR3 is 15 amino acids. The germline V gene encodes CDR1 MNHEY and CDR2 SVGAGI.

The chain employs TRBV28 and TRBJ2-3, with 9 bases aligning to TRBD2. The germline CDR1 and CDR2 sequences are MDHEN and SYDVKM. The CDR3 has 16 residues. The junction had 7 bases not matched to a gene; V was cut back by 2 bases and J by 4 bases. The CDR3 is CASSLGSGGGADTQYF. As DNA, the CDR3 is TGTGCCAGCAGTTTAGGTAGCGGGGGAGGCGCAGATACGCAGTATTTT.

The chain combines TRBV2 with TRBJ2-7, with D maybe TRBD2 (5 bases). Germline V gene sequence: CDR1 SNHLY, CDR2 FYNNEI. This CDR3 is 13 amino acids long. Trimming pared 7 bases from V and 2 bases from J, leaving 12 bases between. The CDR3 nucleotides read TGTGCCAGCAATTCCGGACTTACCTACGAGCAGTACTTC. This translates into CASNSGLTYEQYF.

J is TRBJ2-1 and V is TRBV9; 12 nucleotides agree with TRBD2. CDR1 SGDLS and CDR2 YYNGEE come from the germline V gene. Germline trimming cut 2 bases from V and 8 bases from J; bases unmatched to any gene: 5. This CDR3 contains 15 residues. The CDR3 coding sequence is TGTGCCAGCAGCGTGACTAGCGGGAGTATGGATGAGCAGTTCTTC. Its protein product is CASSVTSGSMDEQFF.

The chain uses TRBV6-1 and TRBJ1-5; D is uncertain. From germline, CDR1 is MNHNS and CDR2 SASEGT. Trimming removed 1 base from V and 1 base from J, with 14 bases in between. The length of the CDR3 is 17 residues. As DNA, the CDR3 is TGTGCCAGCAGTGAAGGGGCAGGACGGTGGAGCAATCAGCCCCAGCATTTT. Its translation is CASSEGAGRWSNQPQHF.